The next 11 T cell receptor beta chains were all read from a single sample in a study of CD8 T cells in Susac syndrome. After extraction with the RNeasy kit, about 0.45 to 1 ug of the RNA was reverse transcribed using random hexamers. MiXCR, run by TCRdb on the immunoSEQ multiplex PCR reads, gives a single entry per CDR3 protein. The sample records some 220,000 distinct CDR3 sequences, 95% being singletons. Sample: CD4+ T cells from PBMCs. The receptors come from a human donor with multiple sclerosis.

The rearrangement links TRBV12-3 or TRBV12-4 to TRBJ2-7; D unresolved. V was shortened by 4 bases and J by 6 bases, with 10 bases between the two germline ends. The CDR3 spans 12 residues. CDR3 in DNA: TGTGCCAGCAGTTATCCGGGCCTCGAGCAGTACTTC. Its translation is CASSYPGLEQYF.

The chain employs TRBV5-1 and TRBJ1-1; D is unclear. Germline values: CDR1 SGHRS, CDR2 YFSETQ. V was clipped by 1 base and J by 1 base, with 5 bases between them. The CDR3 runs to 13 residues. CDR3 loop: CASSLTANTEAFF. CDR3 DNA: TGCGCCAGCAGCTTGACGGCGAACACTGAAGCTTTCTTT.

V is TRBV20-1 and J is TRBJ2-7; D is ambiguous. V was pared by 5 bases and J by 4 bases, with 18 bases between. CDR1 is DFQATT, CDR2 SNEGSKA, per germline (reference sequence). This CDR3 spans 14 amino acids. The CDR3 loop is CSARDGQRFYEQYF. The CDR3, as DNA: TGCAGTGCTCGCGACGGGCAGAGATTTTACGAGCAGTACTTC.

The V gene is TRBV5-1, the J gene TRBJ1-1, with D maybe TRBD1 (5 bases). The CDR3 is 16 residues long. The V end was cut by 3 bases, the J end by 2 bases, with 17 bases between. The V gene's germline CDR1 is SGHRS and CDR2 YFSETQ. The CDR3 nucleotides read TGCGCCAGCAGCTCTCTCGACCGTACAGGTAACACTGAAGCTTTCTTT. Translating it yields CASSSLDRTGNTEAFF.

The gene calls are TRBV20-1 and TRBJ2-7, with D possibly TRBD1 on 5 matching bases. Between the trimmed V and J ends, which lost 5 bases and 6 bases, there was a span of 14 bases. From germline, CDR1 is DFQATT and CDR2 SNEGSKA (reference sequence). CDR3 size: 12 residues. Here the CDR3 DNA reads TGCAGTGCTCCAACTGCAGGGATCGAGCAGTACTTC. Its protein product is CSAPTAGIEQYF.

The V gene is TRBV7-2, the J gene TRBJ2-3; unclear D gene. CDR3 length: 16 residues. Germline CDR1 is SGHTA and CDR2 is FQGNSA. V lost 4 bases and J 5 bases, leaving 19 bases between the germline ends. The DNA for the CDR3 is TGTGCCAGCAGCTCAAAGACGTGGGCGCCTGAAGATACGCAGTATTTT. Translation: CASSSKTWAPEDTQYF.

This chain uses TRBV2 with TRBJ2-7, with 9 bases matching TRBD2. In germline, CDR1 is SNHLY, CDR2 FYNNEI. Germline trimming cut 7 bases from V and 0 bases from J; bases unmatched to any gene: 4. This CDR3 region has 14 residues. CDR3 nucleotide sequence: TGTGCCAGCACCAGAGCGGGGGGCTCCTACGAGCAGTACTTC. Translated, it gives CASTRAGGSYEQYF.

A few counts support this clonotype. This chain connects TRBV25-1 to TRBJ2-6, with D uncertain. V dropped 6 bases and J dropped 0 bases, with 3 bases sitting between them. The V gene's germline CDR1 is MGHDK and CDR2 SYGVNS. This CDR3 is 13 amino acids long. CDR3 in amino acids: CASRDSGANVLTF. In DNA form, the CDR3 reads TGTGCCAGCAGGGACTCTGGGGCCAACGTCCTGACTTTC.

V and J are TRBV7-9 and TRBJ2-2; 8 bases fit TRBD1. This CDR3 region has 15 residues. The junction had 2 bases not matched to a gene; V was cut back by 0 bases and J by 5 bases. Per the germline V gene, CDR1 is SEHNR and CDR2 is FQNEAQ (reference sequence). This CDR3 is CASSLAGQATGELFF. Written as DNA, the CDR3 is TGTGCCAGCAGCTTAGCGGGACAGGCGACCGGGGAGCTGTTTTTT.

V usage is TRBV29-1 and J usage is TRBJ2-7; D is ambiguous. Germline assignment: CDR1 SQVTM and CDR2 ANQGSEA. The CDR3 length is 14 residues. V was pared by 7 bases and J by 0 bases, with 16 bases between. The CDR3 DNA reads TGCAGCGCACGTAAGACACAAAGCTCCTACGAGCAGTACTTC. This sequence encodes CSARKTQSSYEQYF.

The CDR3, as DNA: TGCGCCAGCAGCTTGTCTGGGGGCACCTACAATGAGCAGTTCTTC. Amino acids: CASSLSGGTYNEQFF. V gene TRBV5-1 combines with J gene TRBJ2-1; D perhaps matches TRBD1 (6 bases). The length of the CDR3 is 15 residues. Trimming shortened V by 1 base and J by 2 bases, and 10 bases separated the two germline ends. Germline CDR1 is SGHRS and CDR2 is YFSETQ.